This TCR beta chain was obtained from a study of tumor and adjacent non-tumor tissue in lung cancer. Turning to the study itself: There were roughly 11 adenocarcinoma, 2 squamous cell carcinoma and 1 small cell lung cancer cases.

TCRbeta libraries were built with three rounds of nested PCR, modified from ARM-PCR. TCRdb ran MiXCR on the multiplex PCR reads and lists one entry per CDR3 protein. The sample contains 60,000 to 85,000 distinct CDR3 sequences, 76% of which appear only once. CDR1 and CDR2 from the germline V gene are SQVTM and ANQGSEA. The CDR3 runs to 13 residues. No cell sorting was done before RNA was extracted from the tissue. More than 3 cm separated this lung sample from the edge of the tumor. For this clonotype: Sequence at one end of the junction differs from germline and may be a read error.

Sequenced sample: distant non-tumor lung tissue. The chain joins TRBV29-1 to TRBJ1-2; no reliable D call. This sequence originates from a man between 65 and 79 years old with non-small cell lung cancer. The CDR3, as DNA: TGCAGCGTTTTCCAGACGGGAGCTTATGGCTGCACCTTC. As protein: CSVFQTGAYGCTF.